This T cell receptor beta chain appears in the sequencing data of a study of blood T cell repertoires in COVID-19 (dated by TCRdb to between 2020 and 2021). In terms of the full investigation: The collaborator samples originated in the United States, Italy and Spain and spanned the acute and convalescent phases of COVID-19. Deeply sampled blood TCRbeta repertoires from subjects exposed to, actively infected with, or recovered from COVID-19 were included in the dataset. The repertoires were released in a freely available public database meant as a resource for research on the immune response to SARS-CoV-2. The samples were drawn from two sources: the first 160 participants of the ongoing ImmuneRACE study, and 1,254 subjects contributed by 6 global collaborators. A de-identified subject ID, COVID-19 status, age in years and sex were almost always included in the sample metadata. The prospective study material was composed of cDNA or gDNA derived from T cells, B-cell-depleted T cells, or PBMCs. Where available, HLA class I and class II types were taken from metadata supplied by the sample provider and were not determined by assay-based typing. Points the paper makes about the study in general: The amount of clinical and demographic metadata varied by source and participant and was provided uncurated.

TCRbeta CDR3 regions were amplified from genomic DNA by means of the immunoSEQ Assay, a bias-controlled multiplex PCR. Per the authors' processing: The number of nucleated cells in each sample was estimated from the amplification of reference gene primers within the assay. To quantify the absolute abundance of each unique TCRbeta CDR3 rearrangement, sequence reads were collapsed and filtered. Productive Simpson clonality was computed per sample as the square root of Simpson's diversity index over productive rearrangements. What TCRdb holds here is the immuneACCESS table cut down to in-frame rearrangements. Part of the clones is not present; checked against another copy, under half of the missing clones reflect an unresolved V gene, and the others are unexplained. The D gene and trimming were derived from the DNA, and the V and J assignments and clone size from that table. Within this sample are about 250,000 clones, with around nine tenths of them counted one time only. Around 1.5% of the sample comes from the top ten.

Another Seattle source contributed samples from volunteer blood donors who had recovered from COVID-19. Collaborating institutions collected whole blood in K2EDTA tubes following their own protocols. For TCRbeta analysis, collaborators shipped samples in one of three forms: frozen whole blood, isolated PBMCs, or DNA extracted from either of those sample types. Notes on this clone: Its antigen is not yet known. Qualities for individual bases were not recorded, and no much larger clone is one base off.

There are 14 amino acids in the CDR3, from cysteine to phenylalanine inclusive. Only the CDR3 portion is preserved as DNA: 42 bases, with reading frame beginning at the first base. Trimming removed 2 bases from V and 6 bases from J, leaving 11 bases between the germline ends. CDR1 SGHTS and CDR2 YDEGEE were looked up in the germline V gene. The chain uses TRBV5-8 and TRBJ2-2; the D gene is unclear. Material for sequencing was peripheral blood. The receptor was isolated from an older woman who had recovered from COVID-19. The sequence in DNA is TGTGCCAGCAGCTTTCTCGGCGGAGCCGGGGAGCTGTTTTTT. This codes for CASSFLGGAGELFF.